Listed below are T cell receptor beta chains from one sample, sequenced in a study of monozygotic twins with inflammatory bowel disease. Each CDR3 protein gets one entry in TCRdb, which reprocessed the 5' RACE reads and gives no DNA. The sample has 300,000 to 450,000 distinct CDR3 sequences. Sequencing was done on a sample of blood. The receptors originated from a human donor with ulcerative colitis or Crohn's disease, or a healthy co-twin of an affected twin (not recorded which). Each CDR3 is given with its conserved first and last residue.

TRBJ1-2 | TRBV20-1 | CSAPQGTYGYTF
TRBJ1-5 | TRBV20-1 | CSAGDQGSLSNQPQHF
TRBJ2-1 | TRBV5-5 | CASSLGPDSSYNEQFF
TRBJ2-1 | TRBV9 | CASSPGVPRTGAHNEQFF
TRBJ2-3 | TRBV7-9 | CASRDRRTSTDTQYF
TRBJ1-5 | TRBV7-2 | CASSPRTGHEPQHF
TRBJ2-5 | TRBV5-4 | CASSLGGTSGQETQYF
TRBJ2-1 | TRBV7-2 | CASSLVGSGGYNEQFF
TRBJ2-5 | TRBV12-3/TRBV12-4 | CASSLAGFRETQYF
TRBJ2-7 | TRBV13 | CASSYQGYEQYF
TRBJ1-1 | TRBV20-1 | CSARDRGLNTEAFF
TRBJ2-4 | TRBV4-3 | CASSQVITGGAGNIQYF
TRBJ2-7 | TRBV4-3 | CASSQGAGGPSYEQYF
TRBJ1-2 | TRBV7-2 | CASHSQGRGYGYTF
TRBJ1-2 | TRBV12-3/TRBV12-4 | CASRPDRGGYGYTF
TRBJ2-1 | TRBV7-2 | CASSWGVGVDEQFF
TRBJ1-6 | TRBV4-1 | CASSQETTQLRPLHF
TRBJ1-3 | TRBV7-2 | CASSFFGQLYSGNTIYF
TRBJ2-7 | TRBV19 | CASSTTGGYEQYF
TRBJ2-1 | TRBV14 | CASSQDKGSWDLPSDEQFF
TRBJ2-2 | TRBV4-3 | CASSQDPENTGELFF
TRBJ1-1 | TRBV3-1 | CASSPDGGLKAFF
TRBJ2-5 | TRBV18 | CASSPLQERTQYF
TRBJ1-2 | TRBV6-2/TRBV6-3 | CASRRPSAGTTANYGYTF
TRBJ1-3 | TRBV7-9 | CASSLEGLRGNTIYF
TRBJ2-7 | TRBV11-2 | CASSLDLPREQYF
TRBJ1-2 | TRBV9 | CASSSRQGYGYTF
TRBJ2-4 | TRBV7-8 | CASSLDRPDRLNIQYF
TRBJ1-3 | TRBV7-2 | CASSPANSGNTIYF
TRBJ1-1 | TRBV18 | CASSPQVSEAFF
TRBJ2-2 | TRBV7-9 | CASSLTGIGELFF
TRBJ2-3 | TRBV24-1 | CATSERGSPRITDTQYF
TRBJ1-1 | TRBV12-3/TRBV12-4 | CASTFGTAEAFF
TRBJ2-5 | TRBV12-3/TRBV12-4 | CASSFVETQYF
TRBJ1-6 | TRBV7-6 | CASSLSEGVRNSPLHF
TRBJ2-5 | TRBV12-3/TRBV12-4 | CASSPAQGGVKTQYF
TRBJ1-1 | TRBV5-1 | CASSYTGTGVTEAFF
TRBJ1-6 | TRBV7-2 | CASSLLGSTNSPLHF
TRBJ2-1 | TRBV5-1 | CASSLSGFWQFF
TRBJ2-7 | TRBV20-1 | CSARDIQGSYEQYF
TRBJ2-5 | TRBV6-2/TRBV6-3 | CASSYLAASRAETQYF
TRBJ2-7 | TRBV21-1 | CASSKAPSQWTSGAYEQYF
TRBJ1-1 | TRBV5-1 | CASSLAGLSGTEAFF
TRBJ1-2 | TRBV19 | CASSIMIGDGYGYTF
TRBJ2-6 | TRBV24-1 | CATMGSLGSMSSGANVLTF
TRBJ2-5 | TRBV9 | CASSSGQKETQYF
TRBJ2-3 | TRBV2 | CASRPTGSTDTQYF